This T cell receptor beta chain was recorded in a study of monozygotic twins with inflammatory bowel disease. TCRdb reanalyzed the 5' RACE reads and collapses them to one entry per CDR3 protein, without DNA. The sample's table shows 350,000 to 500,000 distinct CDR3 sequences. The CDR3 covers 15 residues. Germline V lookup: CDR1 SGHDT, CDR2 YYEEEE. This chain joins TRBV5-6 and TRBJ2-7; TCRdb reports TRBD2, a call that lacks DNA to check it against. This TCR was recovered from a human donor with ulcerative colitis or Crohn's disease, or a healthy co-twin of an affected twin (not recorded which). Material: blood. CDR3 residues: CASSLVTSGSGEQYF. The full variable domain, completed using reference TRBV5-6 and TRBJ2-7, is DAGVTQSPTHLIKTRGQQVTLRCSPKSGHDTVSWYQQALGQGPQFIFQYYEEEERQRGNFPDRFSGHQFPNYSSELNVNALLLGDSALYLCASSLVTSGSGEQYFGPGTRLTVT.